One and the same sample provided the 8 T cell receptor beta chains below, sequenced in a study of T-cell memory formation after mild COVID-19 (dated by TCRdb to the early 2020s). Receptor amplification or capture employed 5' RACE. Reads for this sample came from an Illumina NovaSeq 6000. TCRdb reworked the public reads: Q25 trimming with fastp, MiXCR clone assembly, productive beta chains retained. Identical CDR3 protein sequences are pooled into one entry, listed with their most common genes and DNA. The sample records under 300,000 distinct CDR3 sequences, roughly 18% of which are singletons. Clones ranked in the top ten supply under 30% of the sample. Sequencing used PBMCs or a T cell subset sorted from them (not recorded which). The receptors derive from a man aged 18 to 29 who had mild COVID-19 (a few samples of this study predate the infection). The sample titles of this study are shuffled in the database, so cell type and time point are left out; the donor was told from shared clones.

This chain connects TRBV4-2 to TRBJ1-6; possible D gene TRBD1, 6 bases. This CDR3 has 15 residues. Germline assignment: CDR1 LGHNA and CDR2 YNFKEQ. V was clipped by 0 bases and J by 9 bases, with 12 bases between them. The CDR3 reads CASSQDWGASSPLHF. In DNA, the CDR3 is TGTGCCAGCAGCCAAGACTGGGGGGCTAGTTCACCCCTCCACTTT.

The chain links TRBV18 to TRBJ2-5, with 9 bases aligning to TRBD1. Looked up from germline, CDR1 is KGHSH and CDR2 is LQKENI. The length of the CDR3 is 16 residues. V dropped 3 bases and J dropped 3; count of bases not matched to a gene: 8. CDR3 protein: CASSPPPGTGKETQYF. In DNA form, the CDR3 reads TGTGCCAGCTCACCCCCGCCCGGGACAGGGAAAGAGACCCAGTACTTC.

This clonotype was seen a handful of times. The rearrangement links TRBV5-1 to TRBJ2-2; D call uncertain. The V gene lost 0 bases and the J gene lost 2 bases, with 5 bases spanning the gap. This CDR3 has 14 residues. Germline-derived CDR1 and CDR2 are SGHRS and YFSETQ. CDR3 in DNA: TGCGCCAGCAGCTTGGCCCCCAACACCGGGGAGCTGTTTTTT. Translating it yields CASSLAPNTGELFF.

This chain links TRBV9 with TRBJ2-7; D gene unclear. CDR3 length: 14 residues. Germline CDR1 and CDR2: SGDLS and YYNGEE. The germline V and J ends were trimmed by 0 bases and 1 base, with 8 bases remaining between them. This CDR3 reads CASSVDGGSYEQYF. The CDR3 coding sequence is TGTGCCAGCAGCGTAGACGGCGGATCCTACGAGCAGTACTTC.

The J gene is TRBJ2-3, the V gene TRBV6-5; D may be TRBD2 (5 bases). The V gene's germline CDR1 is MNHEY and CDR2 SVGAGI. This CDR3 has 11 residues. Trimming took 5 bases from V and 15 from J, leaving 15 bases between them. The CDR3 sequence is CASSGGQRVYF. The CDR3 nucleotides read TGTGCCAGCAGTGGTGGGCAGAGGGTTTATTTT.

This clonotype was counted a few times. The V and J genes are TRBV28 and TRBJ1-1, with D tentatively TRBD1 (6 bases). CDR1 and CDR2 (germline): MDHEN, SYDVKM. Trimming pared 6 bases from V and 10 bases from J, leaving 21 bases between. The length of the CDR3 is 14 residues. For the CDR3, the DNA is TGTGCCAGCAGCCAGGGGTCTCTTCCCCTCGGAGCTTTCTTT. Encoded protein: CASSQGSLPLGAFF.

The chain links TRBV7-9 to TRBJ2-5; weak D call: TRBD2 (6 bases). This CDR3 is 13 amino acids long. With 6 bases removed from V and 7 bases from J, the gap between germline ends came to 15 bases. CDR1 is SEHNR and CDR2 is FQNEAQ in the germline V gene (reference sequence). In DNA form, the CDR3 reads TGTGCCAGCAGGGAACTGACCGGGGGGACCCAGTACTTC. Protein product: CASRELTGGTQYF.

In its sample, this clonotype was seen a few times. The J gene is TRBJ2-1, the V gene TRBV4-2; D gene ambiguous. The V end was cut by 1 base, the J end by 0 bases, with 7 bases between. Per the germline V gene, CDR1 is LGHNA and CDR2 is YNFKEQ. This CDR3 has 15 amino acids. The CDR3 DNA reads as TGTGCCAGCAGCCAAGCTGGGGACTCCTACAATGAGCAGTTCTTC. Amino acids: CASSQAGDSYNEQFF.